Detailed here is one TCR beta chain. It lacks a known antigen. One base away there is no much larger clone; base qualities are not given. This entry is derived from a study of response to subunit inactivated influenza vaccine (dated by TCRdb to the late 2010s). With regard to the full study: The study used deep quantitative T cell receptor repertoire profiling to track responses to a trivalent subunit inactivated influenza vaccine. Here is what the overall study found, with its caveats: The authors suggested that each seasonal influenza vaccination may recruit only a limited number of new T cells.

Including cysteine and phenylalanine, the CDR3 has 16 amino acids. Just the 48-base CDR3 DNA is kept, in frame starting at base 1. The germline V gene specifies MDHEN as CDR1 and SYDVKM as CDR2. Compared with germline, V lacks 6 bases and J lacks 6 bases; bases without a gene match: 14. Library preparation used RT-PCR. The instrument was an Illumina HiSeq 2500. Starting from the raw public reads, TCRdb applied fastp trimming at Q25, assembled clones with MiXCR and retained in-frame beta chains. Rows matching on CDR3 protein sequence are summarized as one entry with the most common DNA and genes. Within this sample are approximately 500,000 distinct CDR3 sequences, with 12% to 15% of them counted one time only. The top ten constitute around 10% of the sample.

The source was PBMCs from blood, collected less than 13 days after vaccination. The chain uses TRBV28 and TRBJ2-4; 7 nucleotides in the junction match TRBD1. This TCR was recovered from a middle-aged man who received an inactivated influenza vaccine. Donor details come from another sample of the same person, matched by shared clones. The CDR3 protein is CASRQAKTGARNIQYF. The nucleotide sequence reads TGTGCCAGCAGACAAGCCAAAACAGGGGCGAGAAACATTCAGTACTTC.